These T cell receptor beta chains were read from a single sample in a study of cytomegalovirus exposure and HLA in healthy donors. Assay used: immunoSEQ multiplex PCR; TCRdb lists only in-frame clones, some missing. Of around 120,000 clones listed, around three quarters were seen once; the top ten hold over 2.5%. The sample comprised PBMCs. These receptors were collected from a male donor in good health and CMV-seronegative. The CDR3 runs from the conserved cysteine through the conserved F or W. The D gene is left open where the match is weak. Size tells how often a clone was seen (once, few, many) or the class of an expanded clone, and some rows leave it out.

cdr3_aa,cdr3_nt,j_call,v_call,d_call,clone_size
CAWSGERQGAYYGYTF,TGTGCCTGGAGTGGCGAGAGACAGGGGGCATACTATGGCTACACCTTC,TRBJ1-2,TRBV30,TRBD1,-
CSNRAGGLNTGELFF,TGTTCCAACAGAGCGGGGGGACTAAACACCGGGGAGCTGTTTTTT,TRBJ2-2,TRBV7-9,TRBD2,once
CASSTQGYEQYF,TGTGCCAGCAGTACTCAGGGCTACGAGCAGTACTTC,TRBJ2-7,TRBV7-9,-,-
CASSYDRGYEQYF,TGTGCCAGCAGTTACGACAGGGGCTACGAGCAGTACTTC,TRBJ2-7,TRBV6-5,TRBD1,-
CATSGDYNEQFF,TGTGCCACCAGCGGGGATTACAATGAGCAGTTCTTC,TRBJ2-1,TRBV2,TRBD2,-
CASSPSGEKLFF,TGTGCCAGTAGTCCATCGGGAGAAAAACTGTTTTTT,TRBJ1-4,TRBV19,-,-
CAWTLGQAVSGANGLTF,TGTGCCTGGACCCTGGGGCAGGCCGTCTCTGGGGCCAACGGCCTGACTTTC,TRBJ2-6,TRBV30,-,-
CASSGGPTNEKLFF,TGCGCCAGCAGCGGAGGGCCCACTAATGAAAAACTGTTTTTT,TRBJ1-4,TRBV5-1,-,-
CASSLGVAAYEQYF,TGTGCCAGCAGCTTGGGAGTAGCGGCCTACGAGCAGTACTTC,TRBJ2-7,TRBV5-4,-,-
CASSYGGQGTYGYTF,TGTGCCAGCAGTTACGGTGGACAGGGGACCTATGGCTACACCTTC,TRBJ1-2,TRBV6-5,TRBD1,-
CASTPDSMNTEAFF,TGTGCCAGCACCCCGGACAGTATGAACACTGAAGCTTTCTTT,TRBJ1-1,TRBV5-4,-,few
CSVDYGTSAAFF,TGCAGCGTTGACTATGGGACATCTGCAGCTTTCTTT,TRBJ1-1,TRBV29-1,-,-
CASSQVMGGAGEQYF,TGTGCCAGCAGCCAAGTCATGGGGGGGGCTGGCGAGCAGTACTTC,TRBJ2-7,TRBV4-2,-,-
CASSATDSGNTIYF,TGTGCCAGCAGCGCGACAGATTCTGGAAACACCATATATTTT,TRBJ1-3,TRBV9,-,-
CASSLDNSRARNEQFF,TGTGCCAGCAGCTTAGATAACTCGAGGGCTAGGAATGAGCAGTTCTTC,TRBJ2-1,TRBV7-2,-,-
CASSFPGTGKHEQYF,TGTGCCAGCAGCTTCCCCGGGACAGGAAAACACGAGCAGTACTTC,TRBJ2-7,TRBV5-5,TRBD1,-
CASSMGSGWTGELFF,TGTGCCAGTAGTATGGGCTCGGGGTGGACCGGGGAGCTGTTTTTT,TRBJ2-2,TRBV19,-,-
CASSSGTSSTGELFF,TGTGCCAGCAGCTCCGGGACATCCAGCACCGGGGAGCTGTTTTTT,TRBJ2-2,TRBV7-9,-,-
CASSPSGGGRRSQPQHF,TGTGCCAGCAGTCCCTCGGGAGGGGGTAGACGCAGTCAGCCCCAGCATTTT,TRBJ1-5,TRBV27,-,-
CASSGGIGGYEQYF,TGTGCCAGCAGCGGGGGGATCGGGGGCTACGAGCAGTACTTC,TRBJ2-7,TRBV9,-,-
CASSQGTSGSIGEQYF,TGTGCCAGCAGCCAAGGTACTAGCGGGAGTATAGGCGAGCAGTACTTC,TRBJ2-7,TRBV4-2,TRBD2,-
CASSLGDTFTGELFF,TGCGCCAGCAGCTTGGGGGACACTTTCACCGGGGAGCTGTTTTTT,TRBJ2-2,TRBV5-1,-,-
CASSSPGIRNTEAFF,TGCGCCAGCAGCTCCCCGGGGATAAGGAACACTGAAGCTTTCTTT,TRBJ1-1,TRBV5-1,-,-
CASCLDGQNTEAFF,TGCGCCAGCTGTCTAGACGGACAGAACACTGAAGCTTTCTTT,TRBJ1-1,TRBV5-1,-,-
CAWNAETTGELFF,TGTGCCTGGAACGCGGAAACAACCGGGGAGCTGTTTTTT,TRBJ2-2,TRBV30,-,-
CASSDGDTGANGLTF,TGTGCCAGCAGTGACGGGGACACTGGGGCCAACGGCCTGACTTTC,TRBJ2-6,TRBV6-4,-,once
CASRLVFLSGTINEQYF,TGTGCAAGTCGCTTAGTCTTTCTCTCGGGGACAATCAACGAGCAGTACTTC,TRBJ2-7,TRBV12-2,-,-
CASSSPDRAGEQYF,TGTGCCAGCAGCTCCCCAGACAGGGCGGGCGAGCAGTACTTC,TRBJ2-7,TRBV28,TRBD1,few
CAWSGKTGAQYF,TGTGCCTGGAGTGGTAAGACAGGGGCGCAGTATTTT,TRBJ2-3,TRBV30,TRBD1,-
CAWSNRENQPQHF,TGTGCCTGGAGTAACAGGGAAAATCAGCCCCAGCATTTT,TRBJ1-5,TRBV30,-,-
CASQRSSGANVLTF,TGTGCCAGCCAGCGTAGCTCTGGGGCCAACGTCCTGACTTTC,TRBJ2-6,TRBV25-1,-,once
CASSDRAREAFF,TGTGCCAGCTCGGACAGGGCTAGGGAAGCTTTCTTT,TRBJ1-1,TRBV25-1,TRBD1,few
CASSLVTVETQYF,TGTGCCAGCAGCTTGGTGACAGTAGAGACCCAGTACTTC,TRBJ2-5,TRBV5-5,-,-
CASSQDYRGNTEAFF,TGCGCCAGCAGCCAAGATTACAGGGGGAACACTGAAGCTTTCTTT,TRBJ1-1,TRBV4-3,TRBD1,-
CASSLTAQETQYF,TGTGCCAGTAGTTTGACAGCCCAAGAGACCCAGTACTTC,TRBJ2-5,TRBV19,-,-
CASSLLLAGGTEQYF,TGCGCCAGCAGCTTGCTCCTAGCGGGAGGAACCGAGCAGTACTTC,TRBJ2-7,TRBV5-1,TRBD2,-
CASSPGQGSSTELFF,TGTGCCAGCTCACCGGGACAGGGGTCATCCACTGAGCTGTTTTTT,TRBJ2-2,TRBV18,TRBD1,-
CASSTTGGANEGTDTQYF,TGTGCCAGCAGCACAACAGGGGGCGCAAATGAGGGCACAGATACGCAGTATTTT,TRBJ2-3,TRBV13,TRBD1,once
CASSPGLVVQETQYF,TGTGCCAGCAGCCCCGGACTAGTAGTACAAGAGACCCAGTACTTC,TRBJ2-5,TRBV14,TRBD2,-
CASSPPGKVGGEQFF,TGTGCCAGCAGCCCCCCGGGGAAGGTGGGAGGTGAGCAGTTCTTC,TRBJ2-1,TRBV11-2,-,few
CASSASTTGRTEAFF,TGTGCCAGCAGTGCTTCAACTACAGGGAGAACTGAAGCTTTCTTT,TRBJ1-1,TRBV6-1,-,-
CASSESGTGPYEQYF,TGTGCCAGCAGTGAATCGGGGACAGGACCCTACGAGCAGTACTTC,TRBJ2-7,TRBV6-1,TRBD1,-
CASSRTSGSFYEQYF,TGTGCCAGCAGTCGGACTAGCGGGAGCTTCTACGAGCAGTACTTC,TRBJ2-7,TRBV28,TRBD2,-
CASSLGTGRNTEAFF,TGTGCCAGCAGCTTGGGGACAGGGAGGAACACTGAAGCTTTCTTT,TRBJ1-1,TRBV5-4,TRBD1,-
CASSDSTGWAFF,TGTGCCAGCAGTGACTCGACAGGCTGGGCGTTCTTC,TRBJ2-1,TRBV6-4,-,-
CASSLGQVNTEAFF,TGTGCCAGCAGTTTAGGCCAGGTGAACACTGAAGCTTTCTTT,TRBJ1-1,TRBV28,-,few
CASSLGGSNTEAFF,TGTGCCAGCAGCTTAGGGGGTTCGAACACTGAAGCTTTCTTT,TRBJ1-1,TRBV5-5,-,once
CASSNRAKLFF,TGTGCCAGTAGTAACAGGGCAAAACTGTTTTTT,TRBJ1-4,TRBV19,-,-
CAWGPIAGVTDTQYF,TGTGCCTGGGGGCCGATAGCGGGGGTCACAGATACGCAGTATTTT,TRBJ2-3,TRBV30,TRBD2,-
CSSTRGDPRSYEQYF,TGTTCCAGCACCCGCGGGGACCCTCGATCCTACGAGCAGTACTTC,TRBJ2-7,TRBV7-9,-,-
CASSPRTDSYEQYF,TGCGCCAGCAGCCCAAGGACAGACTCCTACGAGCAGTACTTC,TRBJ2-7,TRBV5-1,-,-
CASSLGLAGPTEQYF,TGCGCCAGCAGCTTGGGACTAGCGGGTCCTACTGAGCAGTACTTC,TRBJ2-7,TRBV5-1,TRBD2,-
CASSPTDRTKNSQYF,TGTGCCAGCAGCCCAACTGACAGGACAAAAAACAGTCAGTACTTC,TRBJ2-4,TRBV7-9,-,-
CASSLARALDEQYF,TGTGCCAGCAGCTTAGCGCGTGCCTTGGACGAGCAGTACTTC,TRBJ2-7,TRBV7-2,-,-
CASSPGTGRLAKQYF,TGTGCCAGCAGTCCCGGGACAGGGAGACTAGCGAAGCAGTACTTC,TRBJ2-7,TRBV7-2,-,-
CASSHRSREQYF,TGTGCCAGCAGCCACAGGTCCCGCGAGCAGTACTTC,TRBJ2-7,TRBV7-8,-,few
CASSQVQGGSYEQYF,TGTGCCAGCAGCCAAGTACAGGGGGGATCCTACGAGCAGTACTTC,TRBJ2-7,TRBV4-2,TRBD1,-
CASSDGEPTDTQYF,TGTGCCAGCAGTGACGGGGAGCCCACAGATACGCAGTATTTT,TRBJ2-3,TRBV6-4,-,-
CASSLGGHEQFF,TGCGCCAGCAGCTTGGGAGGGCATGAGCAGTTCTTC,TRBJ2-1,TRBV5-1,-,-
CASSLYRGNPDRDQPQHF,TGTGCCAGCAGTTTATACAGGGGGAACCCTGATCGAGATCAGCCCCAGCATTTT,TRBJ1-5,TRBV28,TRBD1,-